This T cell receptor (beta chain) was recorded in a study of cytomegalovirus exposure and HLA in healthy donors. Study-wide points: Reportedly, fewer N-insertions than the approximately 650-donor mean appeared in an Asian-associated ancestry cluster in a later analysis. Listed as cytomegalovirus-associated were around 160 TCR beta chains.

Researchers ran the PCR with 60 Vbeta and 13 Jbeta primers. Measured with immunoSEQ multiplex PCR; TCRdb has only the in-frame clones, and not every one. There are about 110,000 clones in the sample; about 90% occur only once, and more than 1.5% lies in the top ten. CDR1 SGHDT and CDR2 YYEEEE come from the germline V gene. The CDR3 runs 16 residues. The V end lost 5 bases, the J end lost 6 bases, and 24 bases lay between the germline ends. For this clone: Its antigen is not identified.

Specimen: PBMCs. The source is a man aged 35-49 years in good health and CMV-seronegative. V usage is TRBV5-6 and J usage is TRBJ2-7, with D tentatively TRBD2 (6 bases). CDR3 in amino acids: CASSLAGNPTRREQYF. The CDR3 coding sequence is TGTGCCAGCAGTCTCGCAGGGAACCCGACTAGACGCGAGCAGTACTTC.